Shown below are 26 T cell receptor beta chains from a single sample sequenced in a study of cytomegalovirus exposure and HLA in healthy donors. In the PCR, 60 Vbeta and 13 Jbeta primers were used. The method was immunoSEQ multiplex PCR; TCRdb's version includes in-frame clones alone and lacks a portion of them. The sample includes 95,000 to 150,000 clones, approximately 72% seen only once; the top ten take roughly 9.3%. Sequenced input: PBMCs. The receptors shown here come from a woman in her fifties or sixties in good health and CMV-seropositive.

The chain couples TRBV7-2 to TRBJ2-1; 7 nucleotides align to TRBD1. The CDR3 loop spans 13 amino acids. Germline V gene sequence: CDR1 SGHTA, CDR2 FQGNSA. The J segment lost 15 bases and the V segment lost 4 bases, leaving 12 bases of the junction unmatched. The CDR3 here is CASSSLGQGERFF. The DNA of the CDR3 is TGTGCCAGCAGCTCCCTAGGTCAGGGGGAACGGTTCTTC.

On this clone: Sequence at one end of the junction differs from germline and may be a read error. The chain links TRBV7-2 to TRBJ2-5; tentatively, D is TRBD2 (5 bases). The CDR3 runs to 14 residues. Germline assignment: CDR1 SGHTA and CDR2 FQGNSA. The CDR3 DNA is TGTGCCAGCAGCCTAGCCGGGTCCAAAGAGACCCAGTACTTC. Encoded protein: CASSLAGSKETQYF.

The CDR3 region is CASSKGSSGGFTDTQYF. In nucleotides, the CDR3 is TGTGCCAGCTCCAAAGGGAGTAGCGGGGGCTTCACAGATACGCAGTATTTT. The J gene is TRBJ2-3, the V gene TRBV21-1; TRBD2 is the table's D call, not checked against the DNA. TRBV21-1 corresponds to a pseudogene. The CDR3 runs 17 residues.

V is TRBV9 and J is TRBJ2-1; D call uncertain. V lost 1 base and J 6 bases, leaving 14 bases between the germline ends. CDR1 is SGDLS, CDR2 YYNGEE, per germline. The CDR3 length is 15 residues. The CDR3 DNA follows: TGTGCCAGCAGCGTACCCCGCCCAGATCCCAATGAGCAGTTCTTC. It translates to CASSVPRPDPNEQFF.

The chain carries TRBV18 and TRBJ1-1, with D tentatively TRBD1 (5 bases). Germline assignment: CDR1 KGHSH and CDR2 LQKENI. The V gene lost 5 bases and the J gene lost 8 bases, with 12 bases spanning the gap. This CDR3 comprises 12 residues. The CDR3, as DNA: TGTGCCAGCTCATTCGACAGTGTAGAAGCTTTCTTT. Protein sequence: CASSFDSVEAFF.

The count of this clone is one. The J gene is TRBJ2-1, the V gene TRBV2, with 8 bases fitting TRBD2. Germline loops: CDR1 SNHLY, CDR2 FYNNEI. The trim removed 1 base at V and 5 bases at J, leaving 7 bases unmatched. CDR3 length: 16 residues. In nucleotides, the CDR3 is TGTGCCAGCAGTGAAGAGGGTAGCGGGAACCACAATGAGCAGTTCTTC. Translation: CASSEEGSGNHNEQFF.

A remark on this clone: The germline gene is not matched at one end of the junction; a read error may be the cause. The CDR3 DNA sequence: TGTGCCAGCAGCTTCACCGGGACAGGAAATGGCCACACCTTC. It yields the protein CASSFTGTGNGHTF. The genes are TRBV7-6 and TRBJ1-2; 8 bases align to TRBD1. Germline CDR1 reads SGHVS; CDR2 reads FNYEAQ. The length of the CDR3 is 14 residues.

The chain recombines TRBV5-3 with TRBJ2-7, with a possible D match to TRBD2 (5 bases). TRBV5-3 falls under the ORF class, with uncertain function. The CDR3 extends over 16 amino acids. Trimming removed 4 bases at V and 6 bases at J, with 23 bases between. The CDR3 loop is CARSPPSSGPFLEQYF. CDR3 DNA: TGTGCCAGAAGCCCCCCCTCGAGCGGCCCGTTTCTCGAGCAGTACTTC.

The chain links TRBV1 to TRBJ1-1. TRBV1 is a pseudogene segment. The CDR3 totals 10 residues. The CDR3, as DNA: TGCACCAGCGGGGGGACTGAAGCTTTCTTT. This codes for CTSGGTEAFF.

The V call is TRBV30, the J call TRBJ2-5; 15 positions match TRBD2. The CDR3 covers 15 residues. Per the germline V gene, CDR1 is GTSNPN and CDR2 is SVGIG (reference sequence). V shed 2 bases, J shed 5 bases, and the junction held 3 bases outside the gene matches. The CDR3 here is CAWSPGTSGRETQYF. The CDR3 DNA is TGTGCCTGGAGTCCCGGGACTAGCGGGAGGGAGACCCAGTACTTC.

The V and J genes are TRBV7-9 and TRBJ1-1, with 8 bases matching TRBD1. Germline CDR1 SEHNR, CDR2 FQNEAQ (reference sequence). The CDR3 has 11 residues. The trim removed 5 bases at V and 8 bases at J, leaving 1 base unmatched. DNA for the CDR3: TGTGCCAGCAGCCGACAGGGGGAAGCTTTCTTT. It specifies CASSRQGEAFF.

The chain recombines TRBV27 with TRBJ1-5; maybe TRBD1 (6 bases). CDR1 is MNHEY, CDR2 SMNVEV, per germline (reference sequence). The CDR3 is 14 residues long. With 0 bases removed from V and 6 bases from J, the gap between germline ends came to 9 bases. CDR3 coding DNA: TGTGCCAGCAGTTTATCTGGGGGCGGTCAGCCCCAGCATTTT. This sequence encodes CASSLSGGGQPQHF.

The rearrangement joins TRBV29-1 to TRBJ2-7, with D perhaps matching TRBD2 (6 bases). Trimming shortened V by 4 bases and J by 5 bases, and 12 bases separated the two germline ends. Germline CDR1 SQVTM, CDR2 ANQGSEA. This CDR3 region has 12 residues. CDR3 sequence reads: CSVVEGTHEQYF. The CDR3, as DNA: TGCAGCGTTGTGGAGGGGACCCACGAGCAGTACTTC.

V usage is TRBV9 and J usage is TRBJ2-7; 7 nucleotides line up with TRBD2. Per germline, CDR1 SGDLS and CDR2 YYNGEE. J lost 5 bases, V lost 0 bases, and 11 bases had no gene match. This CDR3 contains 16 residues. CDR3 in amino acids: CASSVGVSGIGNEQYF. Here the CDR3 DNA reads TGTGCCAGCAGCGTAGGTGTGAGCGGGATTGGCAACGAGCAGTACTTC.

This chain joins TRBV7-2 and TRBJ1-5; perhaps TRBD1 as D (5 bases). CDR1 is SGHTA, CDR2 FQGNSA, per germline. V was pared by 4 bases and J by 7 bases, with 14 bases between. The CDR3 length is 14 residues. CDR3 bases: TGTGCCAGCAGCTACCCTGGGGGGGGACAGCCCCAGCATTTT. Protein product: CASSYPGGGQPQHF.

J is TRBJ2-1 and V is TRBV4-3; 8 bases agree with TRBD2. This CDR3 spans 16 amino acids. Germline V gives CDR1 LGHNA, CDR2 YSLEER. Trimming took 4 bases from V and 4 from J; bases not matched to a gene: 9. This CDR3 is CASSRTSAGVYNEQFF. CDR3 sequence (DNA): TGCGCCAGCAGCCGTACGTCAGCGGGAGTATACAATGAGCAGTTCTTC.

This clone was counted between two and nine times. The rearrangement joins TRBV6-6 to TRBJ2-7; the match to TRBD1 covers 10 bases. The J segment lost 6 bases and the V segment lost 7 bases, leaving 12 bases of the junction unmatched. CDR1 and CDR2 (germline): MNHNY, SVGAGI (reference sequence). This CDR3 is 15 amino acids long. CDR3: CASNNRDRGQGEQYF. CDR3 nucleotides: TGTGCCAGCAACAACCGGGACAGGGGACAAGGCGAGCAGTACTTC.

The rearrangement uses TRBV5-1 and TRBJ1-1; D is unresolved. Looked up from germline, CDR1 is SGHRS and CDR2 is YFSETQ. Trimming took 2 bases from V and 5 from J, leaving 13 bases between them. The CDR3 has 14 residues. Here the CDR3 DNA reads TGCGCCAGCAGCTTAGTGTCGGCGGGGACTGAAGCTTTCTTT. Residues: CASSLVSAGTEAFF.

Points on this clone: The same CDR3 is also encoded by other DNA sequences in this sample. The gene calls are TRBV4-3 and TRBJ1-1, with a weak D call TRBD1 (5 bases). Between the trimmed V and J ends, which lost 3 bases and 5 bases, there was a span of 10 bases. The CDR3 extends over 13 amino acids. The germline V gene encodes CDR1 LGHNA and CDR2 YSLEER. The CDR3 DNA is TGCGCCAGCAGCCAGGTGCGGGGGACTGAAGCTTTCTTT. Its translation is CASSQVRGTEAFF.

The CDR3 region is CASSFSGTGTDTQYF. CDR3 DNA sequence: TGTGCCAGCAGCTTTAGCGGGACCGGCACAGATACGCAGTATTTT. The chain couples TRBV9 to TRBJ2-3; 8 bases fit TRBD2. The germline V gene has CDR1 SGDLS and CDR2 YYNGEE. Trimming removed 4 bases from V and 1 base from J; junction bases left unmatched: 5. The CDR3 totals 15 residues.

J is TRBJ2-7 and V is TRBV29-1, with a possible D match to TRBD1 (5 bases). The CDR3 sequence is 13 residues long. CDR1 is SQVTM and CDR2 is ANQGSEA in the germline V gene. V gave up 3 bases and J gave up 0 bases, with 9 bases separating them. The CDR3 reads CSVETVLSYEQYF. CDR3 sequence (DNA): TGCAGCGTTGAGACAGTTCTCTCCTACGAGCAGTACTTC.

The sample holds a few counts of this clone. The rearrangement joins TRBV7-2 to TRBJ2-1, with D unclear. Trimming removed 3 bases from V and 0 bases from J, with 9 bases in between. Germline CDR1 SGHTA, CDR2 FQGNSA. The CDR3 is 15 amino acids. The CDR3, as DNA: TGTGCCAGCAGCTTCCGGTCAAGCTCCTACAATGAGCAGTTCTTC. It codes for CASSFRSSSYNEQFF. The full variable domain, its missing parts supplied by reference TRBV7-2 and TRBJ2-1, is GAGVSQSPSNKVTEKGKDVELRCDPISGHTALYWYRQSLGQGLEFLIYFQGNSAPDKSGLPSDRFSAERTGGSVSTLTIQRTQQEDSAVYLCASSFRSSSYNEQFFGPGTRLTVL.

This clone came up a few times. The gene calls are TRBV14 and TRBJ1-2; possible D gene TRBD1, 6 bases. Trimming stripped 4 bases from V and 3 bases from J, with 9 bases between. Germline loops: CDR1 SGHDN, CDR2 FVKESK. The CDR3 covers 13 residues. The CDR3 bases are TGTGCCAGCAGCCCACAGGGATACTATGGCTACACCTTC. Its protein is CASSPQGYYGYTF.

The chain uses TRBV11-3 and TRBJ2-7; perhaps TRBD1 as D (5 bases). CDR3 length: 13 residues. CDR1 and CDR2 from the germline V gene are SGHNT and YENEEA. V lost 3 bases and J 2 bases, leaving 8 bases between the germline ends. CDR3 amino acids: CASSLGPTYEQYF. In nucleotides, the CDR3 is TGTGCCAGCAGCTTGGGGCCGACCTACGAGCAGTACTTC.

The chain combines TRBV2 with TRBJ2-5; TRBD2 matches 9 bases. This CDR3 contains 16 residues. Per germline, CDR1 SNHLY and CDR2 FYNNEI. Trimming cost V 4 bases and J 5 bases; bases outside gene matches: 11. The CDR3 loop is CASSAPQRGAPETQYF. CDR3 bases: TGTGCCAGCAGTGCCCCCCAGCGGGGGGCCCCGGAGACCCAGTACTTC.

The J gene is TRBJ1-1, the V gene TRBV6-6; TRBD1 aligns across 12 bases. CDR3 size: 16 residues. The ends lost 6 bases at V and 0 bases at J; junction bases unmatched: 5. Germline V gene lookup returns CDR1 MNHNY and CDR2 SVGAGI (reference sequence). CDR3 nucleotide sequence: TGTGCCAGCAGGAAGGGACAGGGGGCTTTGAACACTGAAGCTTTCTTT. Translating it yields CASRKGQGALNTEAFF.